The 32 T cell receptor beta chains below come from one sample, sequenced in a study of early T cells in non-severe SARS-CoV-2 infection. TCRdb reprocessed the 5' RACE reads with MiXCR, giving one entry per CDR3 protein. The data contain around 63,000 distinct CDR3 sequences, about 6% of them singletons. The sample was whole blood, taken at baseline. The receptors were sampled from an adult who was a healthcare worker with PCR-confirmed SARS-CoV-2 infection or an uninfected control (not recorded which).

This clonotype was recorded many times. J is TRBJ1-2 and V is TRBV7-8; perhaps TRBD1 as D (5 bases). V lost 5 bases and J 0 bases, leaving 13 bases between the germline ends. The germline gives CDR1 SGHVS, CDR2 FQNEAQ. The CDR3 consists of 15 residues. The CDR3 reads CASSTQGQANYGYTF. The DNA for the CDR3 is TGTGCCAGCAGCACTCAAGGACAAGCTAACTATGGCTACACCTTC.

Ten or more counts support this clonotype. The CDR3, as DNA: TGTGCCACCAGCAGAAAGACAGGGAATCAGCCCCAGCATTTT. Translation gives CATSRKTGNQPQHF. The chain couples TRBV15 to TRBJ1-5; 7 positions match TRBD1. J lost 4 bases, V lost 2 bases, and 2 bases had no gene match. This CDR3 spans 14 amino acids. The germline V gene has CDR1 LNHNV and CDR2 YYDKDF (reference sequence).

This clonotype was found many times. The chain joins TRBV20-1 to TRBJ1-1; TRBD1 might be the D (5 bases). The CDR3 length is 11 residues. Germline V gene lookup returns CDR1 DFQATT and CDR2 SNEGSKA (reference sequence). The CDR3 DNA follows: TGCAGCACAAACAGGCGCACTGAAGCTTTCTTT. Encoded protein: CSTNRRTEAFF.

The chain links TRBV25-1 to TRBJ2-5; D gene unclear. The ends were cut back, 2 bases at V and 11 bases at J, with 9 bases in the middle. The CDR3 extends over 11 amino acids. CDR1 and CDR2 (germline): MGHDK, SYGVNS. Here the CDR3 reads CASSELVAQYF. The CDR3 DNA is TGTGCCAGCAGTGAACTAGTGGCTCAGTACTTC. Full variable domain (outside the CDR3, taken from reference TRBV25-1 and TRBJ2-5): EADIYQTPRYLVIGTGKKITLECSQTMGHDKMYWYQQDPGMELHLIHYSYGVNSTEKGDLSSESTVSRIRTEHFPLTLESARPSHTSQYLCASSELVAQYFGPGTRLLVL.

This clonotype was recorded many times. The chain employs TRBV6-5 and TRBJ1-3; 8 bases are shared with TRBD1. The germline V gene has CDR1 MNHEY and CDR2 SVGAGI. With 6 bases clipped from V and 2 bases from J, the junction kept 3 bases outside the gene matches. The CDR3 has 14 residues. The CDR3 bases are TGTGCCAGCAGACGGACAGGGACTGGAAACACCATATATTTT. Its protein is CASRRTGTGNTIYF.

This clonotype was recorded many times. The CDR3 sequence is CASSPSANQPQHF. The CDR3 region has the DNA TGTGCCAGTAGTCCGTCCGCGAATCAGCCCCAGCATTTT. The genes are TRBV19 and TRBJ1-5, with unresolved D. Per the germline V gene, CDR1 is LNHDA and CDR2 is SQIVND (reference sequence). Trimming took off 5 bases at V and 4 bases at J, with 9 bases between the two ends. This CDR3 is 13 amino acids long. Variable domain in full (rest from reference TRBV19 and TRBJ1-5): DGGITQSPKYLFRKEGQNVTLSCEQNLNHDAMYWYRQDPGQGLRLIYYSQIVNDFQKGDIAEGYSVSREKKESFPLTVTSAQKNPTAFYLCASSPSANQPQHFGDGTRLSIL.

The sample holds many counts of this clonotype. The chain has TRBV5-5 and TRBJ1-1; tentatively, D is TRBD1 (6 bases). The CDR3 sequence is 14 residues long. Trimming left V 2 bases short and J 1 base short, with 9 bases between. From germline, CDR1 is SGHKS and CDR2 YYEKEE (reference sequence). The CDR3 is CASSFGQSNTEAFF. For the CDR3, the DNA is TGTGCCAGCAGCTTCGGACAGTCGAACACTGAAGCTTTCTTT.

This clonotype was counted ten times or more. The chain uses TRBV6-1 and TRBJ2-1; D perhaps matches TRBD2 (5 bases). V lost 9 bases and J 4 bases, leaving 7 bases between the germline ends. Germline CDR1 MNHNS, CDR2 SASEGT. The CDR3 runs 11 residues. CDR3 DNA: TGTGCCAGTGAGCGGTACAATGAGCAGTTCTTC. It translates to CASERYNEQFF.

V usage is TRBV12-3 or TRBV12-4 and J usage is TRBJ1-1; 8 bases line up with TRBD1. The CDR3 extends over 13 amino acids. V shed 4 bases, J shed 4 bases, and the junction held 2 bases outside the gene matches. The CDR3 sequence is CASSYTGGTEAFF. In DNA, the CDR3 is TGTGCCAGCAGTTATACAGGGGGCACTGAAGCTTTCTTT.

This clonotype was found a few times. This sequence joins TRBV21-1 and TRBJ1-2; TRBD1 is the table's D call and was not checked against the DNA. TRBV21-1 is an annotated pseudogene. There are 16 residues in the CDR3. The CDR3 is CASSRGKPIPPGGYTF. The CDR3 nucleotides read TGTGCCAGCAGCAGGGGGAAACCTATACCCCCAGGGGGCTACACCTTC.

In regard to this clonotype: At one boundary the junction diverges from the germline segment, which might be a read error. The chain is built from TRBV27 and TRBJ1-6; D is unclear. This CDR3 is built from 12 residues. Germline lookup yields CDR1 MNHEY and CDR2 SMNVEV (reference sequence). In DNA, the CDR3 is TGTGCCAGCAGTTCCTTTAATTCACCCCTCCACTTT. Residues: CASSSFNSPLHF.

This clonotype was seen many times. The chain links TRBV10-3 to TRBJ1-4; weak D call: TRBD1 (6 bases). From germline, CDR1 is ENHRY and CDR2 SYGVKD. CDR3 length equals 15 residues. With 0 bases removed from V and 6 bases from J, the gap between germline ends came to 11 bases. The CDR3, as DNA: TGTGCCATCAGTGAGTCGCAGGGGTTTGATGAAAAACTGTTTTTT. It yields the protein CAISESQGFDEKLFF.

In its sample, this clonotype was seen many times. This rearrangement joins TRBV28 to TRBJ1-1; no definite D call. Trimming stripped 6 bases from V and 3 bases from J, with 11 bases between. Looked up from germline, CDR1 is MDHEN and CDR2 is SYDVKM. The CDR3 sequence is 13 residues long. The CDR3 spells CASRERTDTEAFF. DNA of the CDR3: TGTGCCAGCAGGGAAAGGACCGACACTGAAGCTTTCTTT.

This clonotype was picked up many times. The V call is TRBV7-2, the J call TRBJ1-2, with 12 bases lining up with TRBD1. The CDR3 has 18 amino acids. The germline V gene encodes CDR1 SGHTA and CDR2 FQGNSA. With 2 bases clipped from V and 4 bases from J, the junction kept 11 bases outside the gene matches. CDR3 in amino acids: CASSLRGTGGHTTYGYTF. The DNA for the CDR3 is TGTGCCAGCAGCTTAAGGGGGACAGGGGGCCACACAACCTATGGCTACACCTTC.

CDR3 bases: TGTGCCAGCAGCCAAAAACGGGACACCTACAATGAGCAGTTCTTC. It encodes CASSQKRDTYNEQFF. The chain uses TRBV4-2 and TRBJ2-1; perhaps TRBD1 as D (6 bases). The CDR3 contains 15 residues. CDR1 is LGHNA, CDR2 YNFKEQ, per germline. V gave up 2 bases and J gave up 2 bases, with 10 bases separating them.

In its sample, this clonotype was seen many times. The CDR3 protein is CASSSIKIQETQYF. As DNA, the CDR3 is TGTGCCAGCAGTTCAATCAAAATCCAAGAGACCCAGTACTTC. The rearrangement uses TRBV6-2 or TRBV6-3 and TRBJ2-5; D is unresolved. The germline gives CDR1 MNHEY, CDR2 SVGEGT. Trimming removed 4 bases from V and 1 base from J, with 10 bases in between. This CDR3 has 14 residues.

This clonotype was found many times. V usage is TRBV15 and J usage is TRBJ2-7; weak D call: TRBD2 (5 bases). The germline V gene encodes CDR1 LNHNV and CDR2 YYDKDF (reference sequence). This CDR3 comprises 15 residues. Between the trimmed V and J ends, which lost 0 bases and 0 bases, there was a span of 9 bases. The DNA for the CDR3 is TGTGCCACCAGCAGAGATGGTGGAGGCTCCTACGAGCAGTACTTC. Protein product: CATSRDGGGSYEQYF.

This clonotype was seen at least ten times. The chain combines TRBV29-1 with TRBJ2-5; 11 bases are shared with TRBD1. The J segment lost 4 bases and the V segment lost 6 bases, leaving 7 bases of the junction unmatched. CDR3 size: 14 residues. Per the germline V gene, CDR1 is SQVTM and CDR2 is ANQGSEA. CDR3 sequence (DNA): TGCAGCGTGGACGGACAGGGGGCAGGAGAGACCCAGTACTTC. This sequence encodes CSVDGQGAGETQYF.

This clonotype occurred many times. The CDR3 spells CASSPPTDPGGEQYF. CDR3 DNA sequence: TGTGCCAGCTCACCACCGACAGACCCAGGGGGCGAGCAGTACTTC. This sequence joins TRBV18 and TRBJ2-7; 7 nucleotides agree with TRBD1. This CDR3 region has 15 residues. J was trimmed by 6 bases and V by 0 bases; bases with no gene match: 8. The germline V gene has CDR1 KGHSH and CDR2 LQKENI.

This clonotype showed up many times. The DNA of the CDR3 is TGTGCCAGCAGTTACTCGGTCAGGGCCTTAGAAGAGACCCAGTACTTC. Amino acid sequence: CASSYSVRALEETQYF. V usage is TRBV6-5 and J usage is TRBJ2-5; tentative D call: TRBD1 (5 bases). The length of the CDR3 is 16 residues. V was pared by 0 bases and J by 3 bases, with 14 bases between. Germline V gene lookup returns CDR1 MNHEY and CDR2 SVGAGI.

V is TRBV5-8 and J is TRBJ2-7; 9 nucleotides agree with TRBD1. The CDR3 contains 15 residues. The J segment lost 3 bases and the V segment lost 5 bases, leaving 9 bases of the junction unmatched. Germline CDR1 and CDR2: SGHTS and YDEGEE. The CDR3 sequence is CASSYPRDRDYEQYF. The CDR3 DNA sequence: TGTGCCAGCAGTTACCCCCGGGACAGGGACTACGAGCAGTACTTC.

This clonotype was counted ten times or more. The V call is TRBV5-6, the J call TRBJ1-2; 7 bases line up with TRBD1. The trim removed 4 bases at V and 2 bases at J, leaving 5 bases unmatched. The CDR3 is 14 amino acids. Germline V gives CDR1 SGHDT, CDR2 YYEEEE. CDR3 amino acids: CASSAGGTNYGYTF. The DNA of the CDR3 is TGTGCCAGCAGCGCAGGGGGAACAAACTATGGCTACACCTTC.

This clonotype was counted many times. The CDR3 loop reads CASSQDLRGDTQYF. CDR3 DNA: TGTGCCAGCAGCCAAGACCTGAGGGGCGATACGCAGTATTTT. This chain joins TRBV3-1 and TRBJ2-3; D could derive from TRBD1 or TRBD2 (5 bases each). Trimming left V 0 bases short and J 6 bases short, with 10 bases between. The CDR3 is made up of 14 amino acids. CDR1 is LGHDT and CDR2 is YNNKEL in the germline V gene (reference sequence).

In this sample, this clonotype turned up many times. This chain connects TRBV6-5 to TRBJ2-7; D is perhaps TRBD1 or TRBD2 (5 bases each). V was cut by 0 bases and J by 9 bases, with 12 bases left in between. CDR1 is MNHEY, CDR2 SVGAGI, per germline. There are 13 residues in the CDR3. As DNA, the CDR3 is TGTGCCAGCAGTTACTCAGGGGAGATGGGGCAGTACTTC. Its protein product is CASSYSGEMGQYF.

The sample holds a few counts of this clonotype. The chain combines TRBV6-2 or TRBV6-3 with TRBJ2-3; the D is unclear. The CDR3 has 14 amino acids. Looked up from germline, CDR1 is MNHEY and CDR2 is SVGEGT. V lost 4 bases, J lost 1 base, and 9 bases lay in between. The CDR3 protein is CASSWADRTDTQYF. The CDR3 region has the DNA TGTGCCAGCAGTTGGGCGGACCGCACAGATACGCAGTATTTT.

The rearrangement joins TRBV2 to TRBJ2-5; D remains unclear. From germline, CDR1 is SNHLY and CDR2 FYNNEI. The CDR3 runs 14 residues. Trimming removed 7 bases from V and 7 bases from J, with 19 bases in between. The CDR3 spells CASTRQQAKGTQYF. In nucleotides, the CDR3 is TGTGCCAGCACCCGACAACAAGCGAAGGGGACCCAGTACTTC.

This clonotype was observed a handful of times. V gene TRBV12-3 or TRBV12-4 combines with J gene TRBJ1-1, with unresolved D. V was trimmed by 3 bases and J by 5 bases, leaving 10 bases between them. This CDR3 spans 13 amino acids. The CDR3 region is CASSLGIRTEAFF. CDR3 in DNA: TGTGCCAGCAGTTTGGGTATACGGACTGAAGCTTTCTTT.

There are a few counts of this clonotype. This chain uses TRBV7-9 with TRBJ1-4; D is uncertain. Trimming took off 2 bases at V and 1 base at J, with 5 bases between the two ends. The germline CDR1 and CDR2 sequences are SEHNR and FQNEAQ (reference sequence). The length of the CDR3 is 14 residues. CDR3 bases: TGTGCCAGCAGCTTATTAGGAACTAATGAAAAACTGTTTTTT. Translating gives CASSLLGTNEKLFF.

This clonotype occurred many times. The chain recombines TRBV28 with TRBJ2-1, with TRBD2 matching 8 bases. CDR3 length: 18 residues. Germline V lookup: CDR1 MDHEN, CDR2 SYDVKM. V shed 7 bases and J 0 bases; nucleotides not matched to a gene: 14. The CDR3 here is CASTQRTSSSSSYNEQFF. The DNA for the CDR3 is TGTGCCAGCACCCAGAGGACTAGCTCCTCAAGCTCCTACAATGAGCAGTTCTTC.

Ten or more counts support this clonotype. V gene TRBV7-9 combines with J gene TRBJ1-2; a weak D match, TRBD1 (6 bases). Germline CDR1 is SEHNR and CDR2 is FQNEAQ (reference sequence). This CDR3 contains 14 residues. Trimming took 4 bases from V and 9 from J, leaving 18 bases between them. CDR3 nucleotides: TGTGCCAGCAGCTCAGGGGAGCGCTATGGGAGCTACACCTTC. Protein: CASSSGERYGSYTF.

This clonotype was picked up many times. The chain employs TRBV28 and TRBJ2-7, with TRBD1 matching 7 bases. CDR3 size: 15 residues. Per the germline V gene, CDR1 is MDHEN and CDR2 is SYDVKM. V gave up 3 bases and J gave up 2 bases; unmatched junction bases: 7. CDR3 bases: TGTGCCAGCAGTTTGGTACAGGGGACCACCTACGAGCAGTACTTC. Protein: CASSLVQGTTYEQYF.

This clonotype was seen a few times. The rearrangement uses TRBV6-1 and TRBJ1-5, with D unclear. The CDR3 is 15 residues long. V lost 0 bases and J 2 bases, leaving 8 bases between the germline ends. CDR1 and CDR2 (germline): MNHNS, SASEGT. CDR3 coding DNA: TGTGCCAGCAGTGAAGCTCCATGGGGCAATCAGCCCCAGCATTTT. This sequence encodes CASSEAPWGNQPQHF.